Included here is one T cell receptor (beta chain) sequence, with context. Its antigen is still unknown. Both 60 Vbeta primers and 13 Jbeta primers went into the PCR. The method was immunoSEQ multiplex PCR; TCRdb's version includes in-frame clones alone and lacks a portion of them. The sample has roughly 97,000 clones; roughly a tenth are singletons. The data were obtained in a study of cytomegalovirus exposure and HLA in healthy donors. In germline, CDR1 is MDHEN, CDR2 SYDVKM. This CDR3 is built from 13 residues. V lost 10 bases, J lost 6 bases, and 16 bases lay in between. In nominal health when sampled, donors likely had unrecorded immune exposures nonetheless. Findings of the study overall: For most TCR beta V segments, an earlier analysis put the productive rate at about 87% or about 30% of the time.

This TCR derives from a man aged 50 to 60 in good health and CMV-seropositive. What was sequenced was PBMCs. V and J are TRBV28 and TRBJ2-1; D is possibly TRBD2 (5 bases). DNA of the CDR3: TGTGCCACCGAGTGGGAGTTTGGCAATGAGCAGTTCTTC. It yields the protein CATEWEFGNEQFF.